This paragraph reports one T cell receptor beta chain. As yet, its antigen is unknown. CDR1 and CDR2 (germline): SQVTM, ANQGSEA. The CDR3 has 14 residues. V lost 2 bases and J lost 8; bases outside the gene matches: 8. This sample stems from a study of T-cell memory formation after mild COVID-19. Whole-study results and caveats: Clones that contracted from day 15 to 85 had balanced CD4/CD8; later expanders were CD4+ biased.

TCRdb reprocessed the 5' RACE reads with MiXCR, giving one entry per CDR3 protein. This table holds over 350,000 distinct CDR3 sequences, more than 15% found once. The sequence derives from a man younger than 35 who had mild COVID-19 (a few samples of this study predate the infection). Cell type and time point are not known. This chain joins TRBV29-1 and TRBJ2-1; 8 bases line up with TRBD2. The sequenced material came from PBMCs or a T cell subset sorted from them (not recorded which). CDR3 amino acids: CSVEYSGGSYEQFF. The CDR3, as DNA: TGCAGCGTTGAATATTCGGGGGGGTCCTATGAGCAGTTCTTC.